This T cell receptor beta chain was identified during a study of human T cells and chemical hapten exposure. Study as a whole: Diphenylcyclopropenone, dosed weekly to the scalp, was given to patients throughout the roughly 25-week study. Small volume differences among pooled libraries mainly caused per-sample TCR yield variation. Study-level results: Sensitizing to DPC left TCRs with a frequency above 1 in 1000 unaltered.

This clonotype was counted a few times. The target antigen is unknown. Study processing details: Ranging from roughly 23,224 to 750,000, TCR counts per sample had a median value of around 100,000. MiXCR was run by TCRdb on the RACE reads, yielding one entry per CDR3 protein. In this record, the V and J calls reflect TCRdb's handling and not the investigators' own analysis. Of about 54,000 distinct CDR3 sequences in the sample, more than 9% were seen once. Regarding time point: patch test 2, 6 weeks after DPC sensitization. Treatment in this sample: therapeutic diphenylcyclopropenone sensitization with weekly scalp DPC. V was cut by 6 bases and J by 8 bases, with 10 bases left in between. The CDR3 length is 12 residues.

This specimen consisted of whole blood, obtained in connection with sensitization to the hapten diphenylcyclopropenone (DPC). This sequence joins TRBV12-3 or TRBV12-4 and TRBJ1-4, with D unresolved. The clonotype originates from a woman in her forties or fifties with alopecia areata. Some clones in this sample may be carry-over from other donors' samples. The CDR3 nucleotides are TGTGCCAGCAGCCGGGGTTTCGAAAAACTGTTTTTT. It specifies CASSRGFEKLFF.